The entry below describes one TCR beta chain. In germline, CDR1 is SGDLS, CDR2 YYNGEE. The CDR3 runs 14 residues. Between the trimmed V and J ends, which lost 6 bases and 3 bases, there was a span of 13 bases. Study processing details: The authors estimated nucleated cell counts from reference gene primer amplification. Measured with immunoSEQ multiplex PCR; TCRdb has only the in-frame clones, and not every one. The V and J calls and the clone size are those of that table, but D and trimming were determined from the DNA. Among approximately 65,000 clones listed, roughly 89% were seen once. The sample comes from a study of blood T cell repertoires in COVID-19. As for the study in general: There were acute and convalescent COVID-19 samples, and they came from the United States, Italy and Spain. T cells, B-cell-depleted T cells, or PBMCs supplied cDNA or gDNA.

The sequencing input was peripheral blood. The receptor's source is a woman between 45 and 65 years old with active COVID-19. The gene calls are TRBV9 and TRBJ1-3, with D maybe TRBD1 (5 bases). The CDR3 nucleotides are TGTGCCAGCACCATGCGGGACGGTGGAAACACCATATATTTT. Residues: CASTMRDGGNTIYF.